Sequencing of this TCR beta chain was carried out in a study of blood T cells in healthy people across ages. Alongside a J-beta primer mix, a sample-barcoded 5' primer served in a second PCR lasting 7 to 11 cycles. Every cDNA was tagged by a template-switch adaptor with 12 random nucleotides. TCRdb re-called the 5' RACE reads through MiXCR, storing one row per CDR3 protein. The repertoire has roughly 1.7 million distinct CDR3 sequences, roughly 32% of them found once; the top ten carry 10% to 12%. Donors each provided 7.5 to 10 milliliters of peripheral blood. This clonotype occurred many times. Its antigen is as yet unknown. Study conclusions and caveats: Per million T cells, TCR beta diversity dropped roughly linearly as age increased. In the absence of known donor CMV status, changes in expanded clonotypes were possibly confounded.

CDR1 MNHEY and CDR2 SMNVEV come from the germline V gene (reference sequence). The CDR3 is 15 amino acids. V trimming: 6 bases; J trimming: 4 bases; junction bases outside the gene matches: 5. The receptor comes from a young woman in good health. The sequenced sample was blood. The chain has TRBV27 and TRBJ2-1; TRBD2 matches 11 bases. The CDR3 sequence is CASSLLAGAYNEQFF. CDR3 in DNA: TGTGCCAGCAGCCTACTAGCGGGAGCTTACAATGAGCAGTTCTTC.